This TCR beta chain derives from a study of beta chain features in type 1 diabetes. Study results and limitations: Fewer insertions but more deletions were seen at VDJ junctions in type 1 diabetes patients.

Staining for CD45RO/CCR7/CD25/CD127/CD95/CD27 allowed sorting of CD4+ naive, central memory, regulatory and stem cell-like memory cells. This clone has just a few counts. Its antigen is not known. V lost 0 bases to trimming and J lost 4 bases, with 18 bases between them. This CDR3 spans 17 amino acids. The germline V gene encodes CDR1 LNHDA and CDR2 SQIVND (reference sequence). Isolated RNA was reverse transcribed in full, so expressed TCRB transcripts were sequenced. Some clones are missing from TCRdb's copy, which holds only in-frame ones; the method was immunoSEQ multiplex PCR. The sample holds some 150,000 clones; over 8% are singletons and the top ten take less than 0.85%.

Sequencing used central memory CD4+ T cells from blood. The TCR was taken from a woman between 40 and 50 years old in good health. This chain links TRBV19 with TRBJ1-1; D is perhaps TRBD1 (5 bases). The CDR3 spells CASSIEGGRVGGTEAFF. CDR3 DNA: TGTGCCAGTAGTATAGAAGGCGGCAGGGTGGGCGGCACTGAAGCTTTCTTT. Looking up the rest from reference TRBV19 and TRBJ1-1 gives the full variable domain: DGGITQSPKYLFRKEGQNVTLSCEQNLNHDAMYWYRQDPGQGLRLIYYSQIVNDFQKGDIAEGYSVSREKKESFPLTVTSAQKNPTAFYLCASSIEGGRVGGTEAFFGQGTRLTVV.